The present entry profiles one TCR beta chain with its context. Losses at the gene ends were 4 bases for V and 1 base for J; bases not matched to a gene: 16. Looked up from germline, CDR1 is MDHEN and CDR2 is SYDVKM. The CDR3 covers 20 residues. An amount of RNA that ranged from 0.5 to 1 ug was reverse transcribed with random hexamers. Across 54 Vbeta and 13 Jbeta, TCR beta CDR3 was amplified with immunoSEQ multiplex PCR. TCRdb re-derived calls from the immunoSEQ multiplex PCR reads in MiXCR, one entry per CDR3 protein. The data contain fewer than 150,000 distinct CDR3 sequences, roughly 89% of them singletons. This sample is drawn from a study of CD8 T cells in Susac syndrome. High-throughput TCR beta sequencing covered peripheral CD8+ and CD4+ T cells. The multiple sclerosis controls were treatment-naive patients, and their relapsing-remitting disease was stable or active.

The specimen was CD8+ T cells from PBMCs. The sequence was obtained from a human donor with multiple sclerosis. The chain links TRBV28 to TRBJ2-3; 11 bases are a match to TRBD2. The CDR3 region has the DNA TGTGCCAGCAGTTGCCCCCCTTCCCCACTAGCGGGGGTTTGCACAGATACGCAGTATTTT. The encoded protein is CASSCPPSPLAGVCTDTQYF.